The 30 T cell receptor beta chains below come from one sample, sequenced in a study of blood T cell repertoires in COVID-19. Some clones are missing from TCRdb's copy, which holds only in-frame ones; the method was immunoSEQ multiplex PCR. Of over 300,000 clones detected, approximately 85% appear once; the ten largest clones hold 1.5% to 2%. The sample taken for sequencing was peripheral blood. Receptors originate from a woman between 45 and 65 years old with acute or convalescent COVID-19.

This clone was counted a single time. The chain is built from TRBV7-3 and TRBJ2-1; 8 bases agree with TRBD2. CDR3 length: 15 residues. CDR1 is SGHTA and CDR2 is FQGTGA in the germline V gene. The junction had 7 bases not matched to a gene; V was cut back by 2 bases and J by 7 bases. The CDR3 here is CASSLAGGRGNEQFF. The CDR3 DNA reads as TGTGCCAGCAGCTTAGCGGGAGGTAGGGGGAATGAGCAGTTCTTC.

The J gene is TRBJ2-2, the V gene TRBV10-3, with 13 bases identical to TRBD2. From germline, CDR1 is ENHRY and CDR2 SYGVKD. V shed 2 bases and J 3 bases; nucleotides not matched to a gene: 3. This CDR3 comprises 17 residues. CDR3: CAISEKGLAGYTGELFF. The CDR3 DNA follows: TGTGCCATCAGTGAGAAGGGACTAGCGGGGTACACCGGGGAGCTGTTTTTT.

The V call is TRBV18, the J call TRBJ2-7, with 7 bases lining up with TRBD1. This CDR3 spans 14 amino acids. Germline loops: CDR1 KGHSH, CDR2 LQKENI. The ends lost 0 bases at V and 5 bases at J; junction bases unmatched: 4. CDR3 loop: CASSPPQGGDEQYF. Here the CDR3 DNA reads TGTGCCAGCTCACCACCCCAAGGGGGCGACGAGCAGTACTTC. Complete variable domain (other parts from reference TRBV18 and TRBJ2-7): NAGVMQNPRHLVRRRGQEARLRCSPMKGHSHVYWYRQLPEEGLKFMVYLQKENIIDESGMPKERFSAEFPKEGPSILRIQQVVRGDSAAYFCASSPPQGGDEQYFGPGTRLTVT.

The chain uses TRBV19 and TRBJ2-1, with D possibly TRBD2 on 6 matching bases. Per germline, CDR1 LNHDA and CDR2 SQIVND (reference sequence). This CDR3 has 14 residues. The V and J ends lost 7 bases and 7 bases respectively, with 17 bases between them. CDR3 in DNA: TGTGCCAGTAATAGTGGCGGGACTTTAAATGAGCAGTTCTTC. Protein sequence: CASNSGGTLNEQFF.

The DNA for the CDR3 is TGTGCCAGCAGTTGGAGGGGGCGCTTAGGTAATGAAAAACTGTTTTTT. Its translation: CASSWRGRLGNEKLFF. The J gene is TRBJ1-4, the V gene TRBV28, with 7 nucleotides matching TRBD1. Germline CDR1 reads MDHEN; CDR2 reads SYDVKM. This CDR3 region has 16 residues. Trimming removed 4 bases from V and 4 bases from J; junction bases left unmatched: 9.

The chain joins TRBV18 to TRBJ2-1, with D possibly matching TRBD2 (5 bases). Germline V gene lookup returns CDR1 KGHSH and CDR2 LQKENI. The CDR3 totals 16 residues. V was cut by 2 bases and J by 0 bases, with 11 bases left in between. The CDR3 DNA reads as TGTGCCAGCTCACCAGAGCGGCATAGCTCCTACAATGAGCAGTTCTTC. This sequence encodes CASSPERHSSYNEQFF.

The CDR3 DNA reads as TGTGCCAGTAGTCTCAGGGGGCTCCGTTTTGGCAATCAGCCCCAGCATTTT. It specifies CASSLRGLRFGNQPQHF. The V call is TRBV19, the J call TRBJ1-5; 8 nucleotides agree with TRBD1. Germline CDR1 and CDR2: LNHDA and SQIVND (reference sequence). This CDR3 comprises 17 residues. J gave up 2 bases and V 5 bases, and 11 bases lay outside the gene matches.

This clone has a handful of counts. This chain connects TRBV27 to TRBJ1-5; D possibly corresponds to TRBD1 (6 bases). Germline V lookup: CDR1 MNHEY, CDR2 SMNVEV (reference sequence). This CDR3 spans 14 amino acids. With 5 bases removed from V and 1 base from J, the gap between germline ends came to 9 bases. The CDR3 is CASSGQSSNQPQHF. In nucleotides, the CDR3 is TGTGCCAGCAGTGGACAGTCGAGCAATCAGCCCCAGCATTTT.

The V gene is TRBV18, the J gene TRBJ2-3, with 7 bases that match TRBD1. V gave up 3 bases and J gave up 0 bases; unmatched junction bases: 3. The CDR3 length is 15 residues. Germline V lookup: CDR1 KGHSH, CDR2 LQKENI. This CDR3 is CASSPDRDSTDTQYF. For the CDR3, the DNA is TGTGCCAGCTCACCCGACAGGGATAGCACAGATACGCAGTATTTT.

This clone is a singleton in its sample. The gene calls are TRBV28 and TRBJ1-3; D gene ambiguous. Deletions cut 5 bases from V and 2 bases from J, with 10 bases between. The germline V gene encodes CDR1 MDHEN and CDR2 SYDVKM. The CDR3 totals 14 residues. The CDR3 region has the DNA TGTGCCAGCAGTCCAGGATTCCCTGGAAACACCATATATTTT. The encoded protein is CASSPGFPGNTIYF.

The chain recombines TRBV18 with TRBJ2-7; 7 bases map to TRBD2. Germline lookup yields CDR1 KGHSH and CDR2 LQKENI. The V and J ends lost 3 bases and 6 bases, in that order; junction bases with no gene match: 8. This CDR3 comprises 14 residues. This CDR3 is CASSPLGGVAEQYF. The CDR3 DNA follows: TGTGCCAGCTCACCCCTGGGAGGGGTTGCCGAGCAGTACTTC. Supplemented by reference TRBV18 and TRBJ2-7, the full variable domain reads NAGVMQNPRHLVRRRGQEARLRCSPMKGHSHVYWYRQLPEEGLKFMVYLQKENIIDESGMPKERFSAEFPKEGPSILRIQQVVRGDSAAYFCASSPLGGVAEQYFGPGTRLTVT.

The chain links TRBV5-6 to TRBJ1-5; the D gene is possibly TRBD1 (6 bases). Germline loops: CDR1 SGHDT, CDR2 YYEEEE. Trimming cost V 4 bases and J 2 bases, with 10 bases left between them. The CDR3 is 14 residues long. The CDR3, as DNA: TGTGCCAGCAGCAGCAGGGGAGGCAATCAGCCCCAGCATTTT. This encodes CASSSRGGNQPQHF.

The chain joins TRBV7-2 to TRBJ1-1; D is unresolved. Germline CDR1 SGHTA, CDR2 FQGNSA. The V end lost 5 bases, the J end lost 1 base, and 14 bases lay between the germline ends. This CDR3 has 15 residues. DNA for the CDR3: TGTGCCAGCAGCGAACAACAAGGAGAGAACACTGAAGCTTTCTTT. Amino acids: CASSEQQGENTEAFF.

V gene TRBV14 combines with J gene TRBJ1-1, with a possible D match to TRBD1 (6 bases). The CDR3 runs to 16 residues. The germline V and J ends were trimmed by 2 bases and 1 base, with 14 bases remaining between them. Germline V gene sequence: CDR1 SGHDN, CDR2 FVKESK. The CDR3 nucleotides read TGTGCCAGCAGCCAACACCTAATGACAGGGAACACTGAAGCTTTCTTT. Translation gives CASSQHLMTGNTEAFF.

The V gene is TRBV4-1, the J gene TRBJ1-2; TRBD1 matches 9 bases. The CDR3 sequence is 15 residues long. After removal of 0 bases from V and 7 bases from J, the junction contained 6 bases not matched to a gene. Germline lookup yields CDR1 MGHRA and CDR2 YSYEKL. In DNA form, the CDR3 reads TGCGCCAGCAGCCAAGATTGGGGACAGGGAAGTGGCTACACCTTC. Translated, it gives CASSQDWGQGSGYTF.

The gene calls are TRBV5-1 and TRBJ1-1; D perhaps matches TRBD1 (5 bases). With 4 bases removed from V and 4 bases from J, the gap between germline ends came to 20 bases. Germline CDR1 reads SGHRS; CDR2 reads YFSETQ. This CDR3 contains 16 residues. CDR3 region: CASSDPATRQSTEAFF. The CDR3 DNA reads as TGCGCCAGCAGCGATCCCGCTACAAGACAGAGCACTGAAGCTTTCTTT.

V and J are TRBV5-4 and TRBJ1-2; TRBD1 might be the D (5 bases). Germline assignment: CDR1 SGHNT and CDR2 YYREEE (reference sequence). This CDR3 contains 11 residues. V was pared by 3 bases and J by 8 bases, with 8 bases between. The CDR3 protein is CASSSNRGYTF. The CDR3, as DNA: TGTGCCAGCAGCTCGAACAGGGGCTACACCTTC.

The chain combines TRBV11-2 with TRBJ2-7, with D perhaps TRBD1 (6 bases). The CDR3 totals 14 residues. V shed 1 base and J shed 3 bases, with 10 bases lying between them. Germline-derived CDR1 and CDR2 are SGHAT and FQNNGV. The CDR3 sequence is CASSLVGGFYEQYF. The CDR3 DNA follows: TGTGCCAGCAGCTTAGTAGGGGGATTCTACGAGCAGTACTTC.

The chain combines TRBV7-9 with TRBJ1-6; TRBD1 agrees at 7 bases. This CDR3 region has 16 residues. Unmatched junction bases numbered 10, after V lost 5 bases and J lost 6 bases. Germline CDR1 is SEHNR and CDR2 is FQNEAQ (reference sequence). CDR3 DNA sequence: TGTGCCAGCAGCCCCATAGGGGCAGGGGGTAATTCACCCCTCCACTTT. This gives the protein CASSPIGAGGNSPLHF.

This clone appeared a single time. The chain is built from TRBV27 and TRBJ1-6, with D tentatively TRBD1 (6 bases). V lost 6 bases, J lost 2 bases, and 11 bases lay in between. Germline V gives CDR1 MNHEY, CDR2 SMNVEV (reference sequence). CDR3 length: 15 residues. CDR3 residues: CASRPQGPYNSPLHF. The DNA for the CDR3 is TGTGCCAGCAGGCCACAGGGACCCTATAATTCACCCCTCCACTTT.

The V call is TRBV6-1, the J call TRBJ2-3; D is possibly TRBD2 (5 bases). The CDR3 sequence is 16 residues long. CDR1 MNHNS and CDR2 SASEGT come from the germline V gene. Trimming took 1 base from V and 5 from J, leaving 16 bases between them. The CDR3 region has the DNA TGTGCCAGCAGTGAAGGGCGGGCCTTACCGGGAGATACGCAGTATTTT. It translates to CASSEGRALPGDTQYF.

The count of this clone is one. The chain links TRBV19 to TRBJ2-3, with 7 positions matching TRBD1. The CDR3 runs 13 residues. V was clipped by 9 bases and J by 4 bases; unmatched bases: 7. The germline V gene encodes CDR1 LNHDA and CDR2 SQIVND (reference sequence). As DNA, the CDR3 is TGTGCCAGCCAACCGACAGGGTCAGATACGCAGTATTTT. As protein: CASQPTGSDTQYF.

The rearrangement uses TRBV14 and TRBJ2-1; perhaps TRBD2 as D (5 bases). This CDR3 spans 15 amino acids. CDR1 is SGHDN and CDR2 is FVKESK in the germline V gene. The ends were cut back, 1 base at V and 10 bases at J, with 17 bases in the middle. In nucleotides, the CDR3 is TGTGCCAGCAGCCAAGTTCGAGGCGGGTTTGGGGAGCAGTTCTTC. Translation: CASSQVRGGFGEQFF.

The CDR3 coding sequence is TGTGCCAGCAGTTACTTGAATCCGGGACAGGGTTATTCACCCCTCCACTTT. This codes for CASSYLNPGQGYSPLHF. This sequence joins TRBV27 and TRBJ1-6; 9 bases agree with TRBD1. Germline CDR1 and CDR2: MNHEY and SMNVEV (reference sequence). The CDR3 has 17 residues. With V trimmed by 4 bases and J by 8 bases, 12 bases remained unmatched.

V usage is TRBV2 and J usage is TRBJ1-4; tentatively, D is TRBD1 (5 bases). The CDR3 is made up of 15 amino acids. Trimming took off 7 bases at V and 0 bases at J, with 12 bases between the two ends. Germline CDR1 reads SNHLY; CDR2 reads FYNNEI. The CDR3 loop reads CASTPGGATNEKLFF. The CDR3 DNA reads as TGTGCCAGCACCCCGGGGGGAGCAACTAATGAAAAACTGTTTTTT. The full variable domain, its missing parts supplied by reference TRBV2 and TRBJ1-4, is EPEVTQTPSHQVTQMGQEVILRCVPISNHLYFYWYRQILGQKVEFLVSFYNNEISEKSEIFDDQFSVERPDGSNFTLKIRSTKLEDSAMYFCASTPGGATNEKLFFGSGTQLSVL.

This chain connects TRBV21-1 to TRBJ1-1; whether TRBD1, the table's D call, matches the DNA was not checked. TRBV21-1 is flagged as a pseudogene. The CDR3 has 15 residues. CDR3 DNA: TGTGCCAGCAGAAAGCAGGCAGGGGGAGACACTGAAGCTTTCTTT. Translating it yields CASRKQAGGDTEAFF.

This rearrangement joins TRBV14 to TRBJ1-4; no clear D gene. There are 16 residues in the CDR3. Germline values: CDR1 SGHDN, CDR2 FVKESK. Trimming removed 2 bases from V and 3 bases from J, with 13 bases in between. CDR3 nucleotide sequence: TGTGCCAGCAGCCAACTTTTGCGCGGAGCTAATGAAAAACTGTTTTTT. It yields the protein CASSQLLRGANEKLFF.

The rearrangement joins TRBV7-2 to TRBJ1-5; 11 bases match TRBD1. The CDR3 runs to 17 residues. The trim removed 5 bases at V and 2 bases at J, leaving 8 bases unmatched. The V gene's germline CDR1 is SGHTA and CDR2 FQGNSA. In nucleotides, the CDR3 is TGTGCCAGCAGCGGACAGGGGGCGCTTGCCGGCAATCAGCCCCAGCATTTT. Translated: CASSGQGALAGNQPQHF.

The J gene is TRBJ2-7, the V gene TRBV28; 12 positions agree with TRBD2. V lost 6 bases, J lost 2 bases, and 5 bases stayed unmatched. The CDR3 has 15 amino acids. The germline gives CDR1 MDHEN, CDR2 SYDVKM. This CDR3 reads CASSNLAGGAYEQYF. In DNA form, the CDR3 reads TGTGCCAGCAGCAACCTAGCGGGGGGGGCCTACGAGCAGTACTTC.

V and J are TRBV6-5 and TRBJ1-1; the match to TRBD1 covers 8 bases. The J segment lost 5 bases and the V segment lost 5 bases, leaving 1 base of the junction unmatched. This CDR3 contains 12 residues. Germline V gene lookup returns CDR1 MNHEY and CDR2 SVGAGI. The CDR3 is CASSRTGTEAFF. As DNA, the CDR3 is TGTGCCAGCAGTCGGACAGGGACTGAAGCTTTCTTT.